The clone carrying this TCR beta chain was detected many times. Its matching antigen is unknown. There were TCR beta CDR3 regions amplified from RNA transcripts. The study used the HTBI primer set for a first-round RT-PCR of the TCR CDR3. In TCRdb, the multiplex PCR reads were re-called with MiXCR into one record per CDR3 protein. Here the sample spans about 410,000 distinct CDR3 sequences, about 15% being singletons. The source of the sample is a study of T cells in Graves' hyperthyroidism and ophthalmopathy. Study-wide results and limits: Also found in blood were most expanded thyroid clonotypes above 0.001.

Enrolled ophthalmopathy patients presented with a Clinical Activity Score of at least 3, a NOSPECS grade of at least 4, and disease duration under 3 months. PBMCs were obtained from over 8.5 ml fresh peripheral blood. V shed 2 bases, J shed 4 bases, and the junction held 2 bases outside the gene matches. The CDR3 length is 15 residues. Germline V gene data show CDR1 as SGHVS and CDR2 as FNYEAQ. The receptor was derived from a man aged 18 to 30 with Graves' ophthalmopathy. The sequencing input was blood. V is TRBV7-6 and J is TRBJ2-3; 11 nucleotides match TRBD2. In nucleotides, the CDR3 is TGTGCCAGCAGCTTAACTAGCGGGGGTTCAGATACGCAGTATTTT. Amino acid sequence: CASSLTSGGSDTQYF. The full variable domain, with the rest looked up from reference TRBV7-6 and TRBJ2-3, is GAGVSQSPRYKVTKRGQDVALRCDPISGHVSLYWYRQALGQGPEFLTYFNYEAQQDKSGLPNDRFSAERPEGSISTLTIQRTEQRDSAMYRCASSLTSGGSDTQYFGPGTRLTVL.